These 26 T cell receptor beta chains were sequenced from one sample in a study of T cell responses to AZD1222 COVID-19 vaccine. The method was immunoSEQ multiplex PCR; TCRdb's version includes in-frame clones alone and lacks a portion of them. The repertoire holds approximately 110,000 clones, with about 85% as singletons. The specimen comprised peripheral blood, sampled on day 0 of AZD1222 vaccination. The receptors were sampled from an adult in good health.

This chain links TRBV6-1 with TRBJ1-2; the D gene is possibly TRBD1 (6 bases). The germline CDR1 and CDR2 sequences are MNHNS and SASEGT. The CDR3 extends over 14 amino acids. The V gene lost 3 bases and the J gene lost 2 bases, with 10 bases spanning the gap. The CDR3 protein is CASSDTGMNYGYTF. CDR3 nucleotide sequence: TGTGCCAGCAGTGATACAGGGATGAACTATGGCTACACCTTC.

In nucleotides, the CDR3 is TGTGCCAGCGTCTCGGGACGGGTCTCTGGAAACACCATATATTTT. Translating gives CASVSGRVSGNTIYF. The chain links TRBV28 to TRBJ1-3; a possible D gene is TRBD1 (5 bases). V lost 8 bases and J 0 bases, leaving 14 bases between the germline ends. Germline-derived CDR1 and CDR2 are MDHEN and SYDVKM. This CDR3 is 15 amino acids long.

CDR3 nucleotides: TGTGCCAGTAGTATAGGGACAGGGTTCCAGCCCCAGCATTTT. This gives the protein CASSIGTGFQPQHF. The chain is built from TRBV19 and TRBJ1-5, with 8 bases aligning to TRBD1. CDR1 and CDR2 from the germline V gene are LNHDA and SQIVND (reference sequence). V lost 1 base, J lost 7 bases, and 3 bases stayed unmatched. This CDR3 region has 14 residues. Combining the CDR3 with reference TRBV19 and TRBJ1-5 gives the whole variable domain DGGITQSPKYLFRKEGQNVTLSCEQNLNHDAMYWYRQDPGQGLRLIYYSQIVNDFQKGDIAEGYSVSREKKESFPLTVTSAQKNPTAFYLCASSIGTGFQPQHFGDGTRLSIL.

This clone was detected only once. The chain combines TRBV7-2 with TRBJ1-6, with D perhaps matching TRBD1 (5 bases). Germline V gene data show CDR1 as SGHTA and CDR2 as FQGNSA. V lost 0 bases and J 7 bases, leaving 13 bases between the germline ends. CDR3 length: 16 residues. The CDR3 reads CASSLASGSSNSPLHF. For the CDR3, the DNA is TGTGCCAGCAGCTTAGCTTCAGGGTCCTCCAATTCACCCCTCCACTTT.

The chain combines TRBV6-1 with TRBJ2-2; D might be TRBD1 (6 bases). Germline lookup yields CDR1 MNHNS and CDR2 SASEGT. The CDR3 is 17 amino acids. V was pared by 4 bases and J by 0 bases, with 15 bases between. The CDR3 region has the DNA TGTGCCAGCAGTGCCAGGACAGCCGTTGCGAACACCGGGGAGCTGTTTTTT. It yields the protein CASSARTAVANTGELFF.

V and J are TRBV12-5 and TRBJ2-3; D is possibly TRBD1 (5 bases). Trimming left V 0 bases short and J 5 bases short, with 12 bases between. Germline assignment: CDR1 LGHNT and CDR2 FRNRAP. CDR3 length: 15 residues. The CDR3 DNA reads as TGTGCTAGTGGTTTGGTACAGGCCAAGGAAGATACGCAGTATTTT. Encoded protein: CASGLVQAKEDTQYF.

This clone was observed a handful of times. This sequence joins TRBV30 and TRBJ2-4; possible D gene TRBD1, 6 bases. The V end lost 1 base, the J end lost 0 bases, and 10 bases lay between the germline ends. The CDR3 extends over 15 amino acids. Germline V gives CDR1 GTSNPN, CDR2 SVGIG (reference sequence). The CDR3 is CAWSARGLAKNIQYF. Written as DNA, the CDR3 is TGTGCCTGGAGTGCCAGGGGTTTAGCCAAAAACATTCAGTACTTC.

The chain recombines TRBV7-9 with TRBJ2-7; weak D call: TRBD2 (6 bases). Between the trimmed V and J ends, which lost 5 bases and 7 bases, there was a span of 12 bases. Looked up from germline, CDR1 is SEHNR and CDR2 is FQNEAQ (reference sequence). CDR3 length: 12 amino acids. Written as DNA, the CDR3 is TGTGCCAGCAGCCTGTCGACTAGAGAGCAGTACTTC. This translates into CASSLSTREQYF.

The chain recombines TRBV15 with TRBJ1-6; no clear D gene. Trimming took 0 bases from V and 7 from J, leaving 10 bases between them. This CDR3 region has 15 residues. The V gene's germline CDR1 is LNHNV and CDR2 YYDKDF (reference sequence). CDR3: CATSRDMVGNSPLHF. In DNA, the CDR3 is TGTGCCACCAGCAGAGATATGGTTGGAAATTCACCCCTCCACTTT.

The DNA for the CDR3 is TGTGCCAGCAGCCACAGCTCGGACTATAATTCACCCCTCCACTTT. Translated: CASSHSSDYNSPLHF. The V gene is TRBV7-6, the J gene TRBJ1-6, with D uncertain. The germline gives CDR1 SGHVS, CDR2 FNYEAQ. Trimming stripped 5 bases from V and 3 bases from J, with 11 bases between. This CDR3 comprises 15 residues.

DNA for the CDR3: TGTGCCAGCAGTCTTAGGGTAGTCACTGAAGCTTTCTTT. It encodes CASSLRVVTEAFF. The rearrangement joins TRBV28 to TRBJ1-1; no clear D. V lost 5 bases to trimming and J lost 4 bases, with 11 bases between them. This CDR3 has 13 amino acids. The V gene's germline CDR1 is MDHEN and CDR2 SYDVKM.

About this clone: One end of the junction is discordant with germline, which a read error may explain. This chain connects TRBV27 to TRBJ2-1, with 16 bases lining up with TRBD2. CDR1 MNHEY and CDR2 SMNVEV come from the germline V gene (reference sequence). This CDR3 is built from 19 residues. CDR3 DNA sequence: TGTGCCAGCAGATCCCCTGCGGGACTAGCGGGGGGGCAGTACAATAAGCAGTTCTTC. This gives the protein CASRSPAGLAGGQYNKQFF.

CDR3 region: CASSSLGRPLHF. Written as DNA, the CDR3 is TGTGCCAGCAGCTCATTGGGAAGGCCCCTCCACTTT. J is TRBJ1-6 and V is TRBV7-9; D unclear. The CDR3 is made up of 12 amino acids. In germline, CDR1 is SEHNR, CDR2 FQNEAQ (reference sequence). V shed 4 bases and J shed 13 bases, with 11 bases lying between them.

The chain joins TRBV15 to TRBJ2-2, with D perhaps TRBD1 (5 bases). CDR1 and CDR2 from the germline V gene are LNHNV and YYDKDF (reference sequence). The CDR3 is 14 residues long. Trimming left V 1 base short and J 5 bases short, with 8 bases between. CDR3 nucleotides: TGTGCCACCAGCAGAGTTGCAGGGACCGGGGAGCTGTTTTTT. It encodes CATSRVAGTGELFF.

The chain has TRBV11-1 and TRBJ2-2; 12 bases fit TRBD2. The V gene end was trimmed by 2 bases and the J gene end by 6 bases; junction bases not matched to a gene: 4. There are 16 residues in the CDR3. Germline CDR1 reads SGHAT; CDR2 reads FQDESV (reference sequence). CDR3 in amino acids: CASSLYTSGGPGELFF. For the CDR3, the DNA is TGTGCCAGCAGCTTATATACTAGCGGGGGGCCCGGGGAGCTGTTTTTT.

The rearrangement joins TRBV5-1 to TRBJ2-3, with unresolved D. This CDR3 contains 18 residues. The germline gives CDR1 SGHRS, CDR2 YFSETQ. V dropped 4 bases and J dropped 0 bases, with 21 bases sitting between them. The CDR3, as DNA: TGCGCCAGCAGCCCCCCTACTGGGTGGGCCATAAGCACAGATACGCAGTATTTT. This translates into CASSPPTGWAISTDTQYF.

The V gene is TRBV19, the J gene TRBJ1-4; D gene uncertain. The CDR3 is 12 residues long. Germline V gene data show CDR1 as LNHDA and CDR2 as SQIVND (reference sequence). With 6 bases removed from V and 10 bases from J, the gap between germline ends came to 12 bases. CDR3: CASSRSTGKLFF. The CDR3 DNA is TGTGCCAGTAGCAGGAGTACTGGAAAACTGTTTTTT.

This chain connects TRBV5-8 to TRBJ1-4, with D perhaps matching TRBD1 (5 bases). Germline lookup yields CDR1 SGHTS and CDR2 YDEGEE. The CDR3 length is 16 residues. Trimming cost V 3 bases and J 8 bases, with 20 bases left between them. CDR3 nucleotide sequence: TGTGCCAGCAGCTCCAGGGTGATTGGGTCGAAGGAAAAACTGTTTTTT. Translation gives CASSSRVIGSKEKLFF. Full variable domain (rest looked up from reference TRBV5-8 and TRBJ1-4): EAGVTQSPTHLIKTRGQQATLRCSPISGHTSVYWYQQALGLGLQFLLWYDEGEERNRGNFPPRFSGRQFPNYSSELNVNALELEDSALYLCASSSRVIGSKEKLFFGSGTQLSVL.

The chain recombines TRBV30 with TRBJ1-5, with TRBD1 as a possible D gene (5 bases). V was shortened by 3 bases and J by 2 bases, with 11 bases between the two germline ends. This CDR3 has 14 residues. Germline CDR1 and CDR2: GTSNPN and SVGIG (reference sequence). CDR3 nucleotides: TGTGCCTGGAGCGCGGGGGAGGGCAATCAGCCCCAGCATTTT. This gives the protein CAWSAGEGNQPQHF.

V is TRBV5-1 and J is TRBJ2-2, with TRBD1 matching 10 bases. The CDR3 consists of 16 residues. Looked up from germline, CDR1 is SGHRS and CDR2 is YFSETQ. Trimming removed 7 bases from V and 3 bases from J; junction bases left unmatched: 9. CDR3 coding DNA: TGCGCCAGCGGAGCTGACAGGGGGCGGGACACCGGGGAGCTGTTTTTT. Protein: CASGADRGRDTGELFF.

The J gene is TRBJ2-6, the V gene TRBV2; no definite D call. Deletions cut 4 bases from V and 0 bases from J, with 7 bases between. Germline-derived CDR1 and CDR2 are SNHLY and FYNNEI. The CDR3 is 15 residues long. This CDR3 is CASSGQVSGANVLTF. In DNA, the CDR3 is TGTGCCAGCAGTGGACAAGTCTCTGGGGCCAACGTCCTGACTTTC.

As for this clone: Other DNA sequences of this sample code for an identical CDR3. The gene calls are TRBV7-9 and TRBJ1-5, with 7 nucleotides matching TRBD1. Unmatched junction bases numbered 2, after V lost 3 bases and J lost 3 bases. The CDR3 sequence is 14 residues long. Germline-derived CDR1 and CDR2 are SEHNR and FQNEAQ (reference sequence). This chain's CDR3 is CASSLGQTNQPQHF. The CDR3 DNA is TGTGCCAGCAGCTTGGGACAGACCAATCAGCCCCAGCATTTT.

The count of this clone is one. The genes are TRBV5-5 and TRBJ2-7, with D tentatively TRBD2 (5 bases). This CDR3 region has 15 residues. Germline CDR1 is SGHKS and CDR2 is YYEKEE (reference sequence). V lost 0 bases to trimming and J lost 5 bases, with 15 bases between them. CDR3 DNA: TGTGCCAGCAGCTTGGTTCATCACCCCGGGGACGAGCAGTACTTC. Translating gives CASSLVHHPGDEQYF. Full variable domain (remainder filled in from reference TRBV5-5 and TRBJ2-7): DAGVTQSPTHLIKTRGQQVTLRCSPISGHKSVSWYQQVLGQGPQFIFQYYEKEERGRGNFPDRFSARQFPNYSSELNVNALLLGDSALYLCASSLVHHPGDEQYFGPGTRLTVT.

The chain uses TRBV3-1 (or the pseudogene TRBV3-2) and TRBJ1-5; D remains unclear. Trimming removed 1 base from V and 2 bases from J, with 3 bases in between. The germline gives CDR1 LGHDT, CDR2 YNNKEL (reference sequence). The CDR3 is 13 amino acids. CDR3 nucleotides: TGTGCCAGCAGCCAAGGAGGCAATCAGCCCCAGCATTTT. This translates into CASSQGGNQPQHF.

V and J are TRBV28 and TRBJ1-6; D is unclear. This CDR3 contains 11 residues. CDR1 MDHEN and CDR2 SYDVKM come from the germline V gene. Trimming removed 7 bases at V and 7 bases at J, with 5 bases between. The CDR3 bases are TGTGCCAGCAAAGGGAATTCACCCCTCCACTTT. This codes for CASKGNSPLHF.

This clone was counted a single time. The J gene is TRBJ2-1, the V gene TRBV7-3; a possible D gene is TRBD1 (6 bases). This CDR3 has 15 residues. The germline gives CDR1 SGHTA, CDR2 FQGTGA. V shed 5 bases and J shed 5 bases, with 16 bases lying between them. CDR3 nucleotides: TGTGCCAGCAGCCAAAAACAGGGAGCCAACAATGAGCAGTTCTTC. Translating gives CASSQKQGANNEQFF.